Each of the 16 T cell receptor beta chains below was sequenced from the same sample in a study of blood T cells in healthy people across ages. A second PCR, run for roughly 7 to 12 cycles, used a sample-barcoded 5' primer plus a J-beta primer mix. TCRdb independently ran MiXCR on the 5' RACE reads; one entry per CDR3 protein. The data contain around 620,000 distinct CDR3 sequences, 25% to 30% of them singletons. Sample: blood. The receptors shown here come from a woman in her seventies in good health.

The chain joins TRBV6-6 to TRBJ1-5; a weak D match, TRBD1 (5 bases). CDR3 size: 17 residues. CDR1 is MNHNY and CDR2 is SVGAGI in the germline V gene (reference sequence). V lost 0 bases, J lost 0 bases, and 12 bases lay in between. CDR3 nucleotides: TGTGCCAGCAGTTACTCAGGGGACGAATATAGCAATCAGCCCCAGCATTTT. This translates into CASSYSGDEYSNQPQHF.

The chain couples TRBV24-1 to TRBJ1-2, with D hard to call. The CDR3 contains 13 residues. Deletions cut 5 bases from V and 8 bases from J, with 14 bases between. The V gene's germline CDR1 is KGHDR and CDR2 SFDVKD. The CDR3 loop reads CATSARGGYGYTF. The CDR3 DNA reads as TGTGCCACCAGTGCCCGGGGAGGGTACGGCTACACCTTC.

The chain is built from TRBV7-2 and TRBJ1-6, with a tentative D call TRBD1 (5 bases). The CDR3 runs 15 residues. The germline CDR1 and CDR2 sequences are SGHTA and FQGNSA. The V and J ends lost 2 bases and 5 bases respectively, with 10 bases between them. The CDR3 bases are TGTGCCAGCAGCTTAAGGGGCCTCGATAATTCACCCCTCCACTTT. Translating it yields CASSLRGLDNSPLHF.

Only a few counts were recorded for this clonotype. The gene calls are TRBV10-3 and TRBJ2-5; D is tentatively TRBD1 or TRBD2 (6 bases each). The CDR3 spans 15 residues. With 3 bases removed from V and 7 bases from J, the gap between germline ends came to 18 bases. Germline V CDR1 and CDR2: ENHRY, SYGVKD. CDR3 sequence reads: CAISDPGGKGGTQYF. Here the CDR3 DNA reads TGTGCCATCAGTGACCCTGGGGGCAAGGGAGGGACCCAGTACTTC.

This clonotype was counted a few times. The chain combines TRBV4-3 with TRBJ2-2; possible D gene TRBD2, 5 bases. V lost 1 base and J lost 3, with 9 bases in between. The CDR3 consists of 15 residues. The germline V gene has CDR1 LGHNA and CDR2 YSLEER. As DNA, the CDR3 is TGCGCCAGCAGCCAAGGAACGGGGTACACCGGGGAGCTGTTTTTT. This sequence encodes CASSQGTGYTGELFF.

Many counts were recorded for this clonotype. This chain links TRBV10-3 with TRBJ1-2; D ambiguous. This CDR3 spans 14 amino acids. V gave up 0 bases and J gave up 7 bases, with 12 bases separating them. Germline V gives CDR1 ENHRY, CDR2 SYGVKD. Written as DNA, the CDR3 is TGTGCCATCAGTGAGTCGGGCTATGTGAGTGGCTACACCTTC. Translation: CAISESGYVSGYTF.

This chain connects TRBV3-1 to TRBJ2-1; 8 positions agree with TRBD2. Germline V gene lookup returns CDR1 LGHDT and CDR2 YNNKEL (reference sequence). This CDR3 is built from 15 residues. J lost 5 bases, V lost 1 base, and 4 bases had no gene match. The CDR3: CASSQGPGGNNEQFF. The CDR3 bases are TGTGCCAGCAGCCAAGGGCCGGGGGGGAACAATGAGCAGTTCTTC.

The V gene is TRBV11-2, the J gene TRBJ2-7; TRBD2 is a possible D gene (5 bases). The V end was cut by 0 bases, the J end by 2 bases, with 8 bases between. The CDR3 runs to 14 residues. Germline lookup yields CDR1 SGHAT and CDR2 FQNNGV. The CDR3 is CASSLEGEAYEQYF. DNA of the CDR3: TGTGCCAGCAGCTTAGAGGGAGAAGCCTACGAGCAGTACTTC.

CDR3 sequence (DNA): TGTGCCAGCAGGGAGGGGGCTGGTGGCTACACCTTC. Amino acids: CASREGAGGYTF. The V call is TRBV6-5, the J call TRBJ1-2; 7 bases align to TRBD1. The J segment lost 7 bases and the V segment lost 6 bases, leaving 5 bases of the junction unmatched. From germline, CDR1 is MNHEY and CDR2 SVGAGI. This CDR3 is built from 12 residues.

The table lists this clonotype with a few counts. The CDR3 region has the DNA TGTGCCAGCAGTTCCCCTCCTGGGGCCAACGTCCTGACTTTC. Protein sequence: CASSSPPGANVLTF. J is TRBJ2-6 and V is TRBV6-6, with D hard to call. Germline V lookup: CDR1 MNHNY, CDR2 SVGAGI (reference sequence). Trimming pared 4 bases from V and 2 bases from J, leaving 6 bases between. This CDR3 comprises 14 residues.

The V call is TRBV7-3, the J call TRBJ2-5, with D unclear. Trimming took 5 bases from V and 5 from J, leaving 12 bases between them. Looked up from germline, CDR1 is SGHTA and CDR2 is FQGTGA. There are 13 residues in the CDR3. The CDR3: CASSMLGWETQYF. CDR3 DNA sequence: TGTGCCAGCAGCATGCTAGGGTGGGAGACCCAGTACTTC.

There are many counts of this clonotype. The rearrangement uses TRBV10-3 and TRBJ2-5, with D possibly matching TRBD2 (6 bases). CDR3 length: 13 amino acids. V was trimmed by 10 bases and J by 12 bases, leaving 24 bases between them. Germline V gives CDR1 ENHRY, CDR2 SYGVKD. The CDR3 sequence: CATSRDSTRGEYF. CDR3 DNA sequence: TGTGCCACCAGCCGGGACTCCACAAGAGGGGAGTACTTC.

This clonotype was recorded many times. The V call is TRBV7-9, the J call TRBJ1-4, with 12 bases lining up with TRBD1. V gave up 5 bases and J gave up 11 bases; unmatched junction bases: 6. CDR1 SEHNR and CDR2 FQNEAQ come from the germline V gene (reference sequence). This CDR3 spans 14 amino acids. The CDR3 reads CASSAGQGAGKLFF. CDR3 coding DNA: TGTGCCAGCAGCGCGGGACAGGGGGCAGGTAAACTGTTTTTT.

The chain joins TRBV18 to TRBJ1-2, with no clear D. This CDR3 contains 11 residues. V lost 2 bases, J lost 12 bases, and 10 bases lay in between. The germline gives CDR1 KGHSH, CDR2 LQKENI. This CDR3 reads CASSPGGPNTF. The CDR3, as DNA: TGTGCCAGCTCACCAGGCGGGCCAAACACCTTC. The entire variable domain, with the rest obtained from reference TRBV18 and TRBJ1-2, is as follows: NAGVMQNPRHLVRRRGQEARLRCSPMKGHSHVYWYRQLPEEGLKFMVYLQKENIIDESGMPKERFSAEFPKEGPSILRIQQVVRGDSAAYFCASSPGGPNTFGSGTRLTVV.

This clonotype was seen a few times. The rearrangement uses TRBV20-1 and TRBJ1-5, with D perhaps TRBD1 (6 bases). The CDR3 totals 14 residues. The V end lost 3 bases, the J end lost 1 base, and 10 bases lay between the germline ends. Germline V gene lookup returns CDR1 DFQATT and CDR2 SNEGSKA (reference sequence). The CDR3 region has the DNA TGCAGTGCTAGGGCGGGGGCCAGCAATCAGCCCCAGCATTTT. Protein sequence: CSARAGASNQPQHF.

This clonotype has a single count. The CDR3 loop reads CSATPYRGLTEAFF. CDR3 nucleotide sequence: TGCAGTGCTACTCCGTATAGGGGGCTGACTGAAGCTTTCTTT. The J gene is TRBJ1-1, the V gene TRBV20-1, with 7 bases aligning to TRBD1. Germline CDR1 reads DFQATT; CDR2 reads SNEGSKA (reference sequence). CDR3 length: 14 amino acids. The V gene end was trimmed by 4 bases and the J gene end by 5 bases; junction bases not matched to a gene: 10.